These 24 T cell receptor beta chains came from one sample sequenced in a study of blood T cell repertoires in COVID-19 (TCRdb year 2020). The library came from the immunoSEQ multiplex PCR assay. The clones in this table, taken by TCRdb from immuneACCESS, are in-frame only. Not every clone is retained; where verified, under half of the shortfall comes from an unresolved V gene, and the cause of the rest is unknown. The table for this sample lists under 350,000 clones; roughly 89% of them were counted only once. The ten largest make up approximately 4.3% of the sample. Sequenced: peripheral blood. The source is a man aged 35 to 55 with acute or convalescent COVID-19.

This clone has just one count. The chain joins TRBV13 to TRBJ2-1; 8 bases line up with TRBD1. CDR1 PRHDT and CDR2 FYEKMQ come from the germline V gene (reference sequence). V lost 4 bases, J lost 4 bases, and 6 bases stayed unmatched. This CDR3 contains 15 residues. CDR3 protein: CASSSDRVAYNEQFF. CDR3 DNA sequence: TGTGCCAGCAGCTCGGACAGGGTCGCGTACAATGAGCAGTTCTTC.

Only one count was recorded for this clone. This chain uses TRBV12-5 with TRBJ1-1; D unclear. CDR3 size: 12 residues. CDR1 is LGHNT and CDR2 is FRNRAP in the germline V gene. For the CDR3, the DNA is TGTGCCTCCCGGGTCATGAACACTGAAGCTTTCTTT. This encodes CASRVMNTEAFF.

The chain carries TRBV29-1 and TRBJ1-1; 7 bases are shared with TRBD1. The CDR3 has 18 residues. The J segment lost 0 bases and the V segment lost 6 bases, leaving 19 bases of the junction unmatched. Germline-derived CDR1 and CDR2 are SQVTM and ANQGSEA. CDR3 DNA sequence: TGCAGCGTCGAAATTCCGGGACAGACCCTTACCATGAACACTGAAGCTTTCTTT. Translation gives CSVEIPGQTLTMNTEAFF.

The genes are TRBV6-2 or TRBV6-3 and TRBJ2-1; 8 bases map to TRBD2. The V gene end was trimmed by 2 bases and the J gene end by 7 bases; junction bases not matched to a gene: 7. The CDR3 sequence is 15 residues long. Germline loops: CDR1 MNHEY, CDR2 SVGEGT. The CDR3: CASSYGGLGFNEQFF. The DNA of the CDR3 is TGTGCCAGCAGTTACGGGGGACTAGGGTTTAATGAGCAGTTCTTC.

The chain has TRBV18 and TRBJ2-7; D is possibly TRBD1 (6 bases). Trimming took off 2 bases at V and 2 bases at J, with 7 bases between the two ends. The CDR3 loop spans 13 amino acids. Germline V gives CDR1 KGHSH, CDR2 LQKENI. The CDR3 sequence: CASSPTGTYEQYF. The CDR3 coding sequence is TGTGCCAGCTCACCAACAGGGACCTACGAGCAGTACTTC.

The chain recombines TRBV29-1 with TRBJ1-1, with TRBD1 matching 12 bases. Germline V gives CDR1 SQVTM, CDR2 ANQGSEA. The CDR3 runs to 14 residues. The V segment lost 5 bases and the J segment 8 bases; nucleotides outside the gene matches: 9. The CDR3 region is CSVSGTGGLDEAFF. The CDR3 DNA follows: TGCAGCGTTTCCGGGACAGGGGGCCTGGACGAAGCTTTCTTT.

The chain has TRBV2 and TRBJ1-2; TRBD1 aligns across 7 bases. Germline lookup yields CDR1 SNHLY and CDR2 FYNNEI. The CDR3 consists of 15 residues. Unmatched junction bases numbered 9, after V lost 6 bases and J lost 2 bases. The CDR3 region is CASSEQGSPNYGYTF. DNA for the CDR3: TGTGCCAGCAGCGAACAGGGGAGTCCCAACTATGGCTACACCTTC.

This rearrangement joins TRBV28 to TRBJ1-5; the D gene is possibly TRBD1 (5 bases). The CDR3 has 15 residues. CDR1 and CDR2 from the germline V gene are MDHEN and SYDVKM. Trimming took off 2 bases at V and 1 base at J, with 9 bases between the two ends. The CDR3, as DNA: TGTGCCAGCAGTTTACAGGGTCGAAGCAATCAGCCCCAGCATTTT. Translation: CASSLQGRSNQPQHF.

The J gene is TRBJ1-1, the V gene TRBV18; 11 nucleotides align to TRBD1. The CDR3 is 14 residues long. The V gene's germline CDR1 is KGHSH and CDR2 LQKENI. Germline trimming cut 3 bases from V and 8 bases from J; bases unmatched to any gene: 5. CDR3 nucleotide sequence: TGTGCCAGCTCACCCGGGACAGGGGGTCTCGAAGCTTTCTTT. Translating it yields CASSPGTGGLEAFF.

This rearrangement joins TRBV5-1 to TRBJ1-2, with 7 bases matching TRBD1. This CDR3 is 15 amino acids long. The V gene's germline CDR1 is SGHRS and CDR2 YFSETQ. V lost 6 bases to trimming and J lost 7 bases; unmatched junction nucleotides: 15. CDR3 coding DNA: TGCGCCAGCACCTCCACCCGGACAGGACATTCTGGCTACACCTTC. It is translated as CASTSTRTGHSGYTF.

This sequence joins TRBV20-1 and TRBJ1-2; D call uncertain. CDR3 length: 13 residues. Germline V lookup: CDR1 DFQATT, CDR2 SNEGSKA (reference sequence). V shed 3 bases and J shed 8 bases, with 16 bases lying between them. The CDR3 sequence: CSASKGGLMGYTF. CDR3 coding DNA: TGCAGTGCTAGTAAGGGAGGTCTGATGGGCTACACCTTC.

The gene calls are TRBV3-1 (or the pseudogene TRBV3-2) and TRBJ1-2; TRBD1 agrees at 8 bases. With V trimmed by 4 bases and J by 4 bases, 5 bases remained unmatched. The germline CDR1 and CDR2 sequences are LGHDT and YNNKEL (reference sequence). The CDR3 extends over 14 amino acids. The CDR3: CASSPGQGGYGYTF. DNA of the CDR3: TGTGCCAGCAGCCCTGGACAGGGAGGCTATGGCTACACCTTC.

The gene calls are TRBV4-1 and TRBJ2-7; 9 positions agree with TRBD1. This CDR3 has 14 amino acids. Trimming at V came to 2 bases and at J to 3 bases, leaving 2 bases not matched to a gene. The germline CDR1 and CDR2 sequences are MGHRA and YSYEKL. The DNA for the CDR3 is TGCGCCAGCAGCCAACCGGGACAGGGCTACGAGCAGTACTTC. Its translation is CASSQPGQGYEQYF.

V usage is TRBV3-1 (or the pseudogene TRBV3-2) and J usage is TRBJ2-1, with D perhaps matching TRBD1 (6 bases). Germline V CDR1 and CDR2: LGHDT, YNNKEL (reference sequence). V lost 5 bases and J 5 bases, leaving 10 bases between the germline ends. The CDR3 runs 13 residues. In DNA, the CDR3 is TGTGCCAGCAGCTATCGACAGGACAATGAGCAGTTCTTC. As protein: CASSYRQDNEQFF.

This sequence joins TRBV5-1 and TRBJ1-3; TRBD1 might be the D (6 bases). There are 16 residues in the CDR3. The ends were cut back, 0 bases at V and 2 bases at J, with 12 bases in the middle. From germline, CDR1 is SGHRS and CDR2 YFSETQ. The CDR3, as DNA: TGCGCCAGCAGCTTGGGTGGGGGCGAGACTGGAAACACCATATATTTT. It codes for CASSLGGGETGNTIYF.

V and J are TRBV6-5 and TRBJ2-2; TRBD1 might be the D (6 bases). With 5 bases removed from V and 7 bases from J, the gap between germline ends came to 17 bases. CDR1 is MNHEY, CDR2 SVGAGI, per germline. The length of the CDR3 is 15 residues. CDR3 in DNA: TGTGCCAGCAGTACCTTAAGTGGGGGCCGCGGGGAGCTGTTTTTT. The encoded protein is CASSTLSGGRGELFF.

This CDR3 is CASSDAGDHSPLHF. CDR3 DNA: TGTGCCAGCAGTGATGCGGGAGACCATTCACCCCTCCACTTT. The rearrangement uses TRBV25-1 and TRBJ1-6; no clear D. Germline CDR1 MGHDK, CDR2 SYGVNS. The CDR3 runs to 14 residues. With 3 bases removed from V and 8 bases from J, the gap between germline ends came to 11 bases. The full variable domain, rest sourced from reference TRBV25-1 and TRBJ1-6, is EADIYQTPRYLVIGTGKKITLECSQTMGHDKMYWYQQDPGMELHLIHYSYGVNSTEKGDLSSESTVSRIRTEHFPLTLESARPSHTSQYLCASSDAGDHSPLHFGNGTRLTVT.

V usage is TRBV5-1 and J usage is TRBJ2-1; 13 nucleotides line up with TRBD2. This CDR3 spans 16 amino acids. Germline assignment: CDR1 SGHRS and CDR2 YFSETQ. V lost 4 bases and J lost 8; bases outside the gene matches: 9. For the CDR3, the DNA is TGCGCCAGCAGCCCAATACTAGCGGGGGGGCCCTATGAGCAGTTCTTC. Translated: CASSPILAGGPYEQFF. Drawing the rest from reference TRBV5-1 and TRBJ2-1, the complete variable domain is KAGVTQTPRYLIKTRGQQVTLSCSPISGHRSVSWYQQTPGQGLQFLFEYFSETQRNKGNFPGRFSGRQFSNSRSEMNVSTLELGDSALYLCASSPILAGGPYEQFFGPGTRLTVL.

The CDR3: CAWRRASNYGYTF. CDR3 bases: TGTGCCTGGCGCAGGGCTTCTAACTATGGCTACACCTTC. The chain recombines TRBV30 with TRBJ1-2; maybe TRBD1 (5 bases). Germline V gene data show CDR1 as GTSNPN and CDR2 as SVGIG (reference sequence). V was clipped by 5 bases and J by 0 bases, with 10 bases between them. This CDR3 contains 13 residues.

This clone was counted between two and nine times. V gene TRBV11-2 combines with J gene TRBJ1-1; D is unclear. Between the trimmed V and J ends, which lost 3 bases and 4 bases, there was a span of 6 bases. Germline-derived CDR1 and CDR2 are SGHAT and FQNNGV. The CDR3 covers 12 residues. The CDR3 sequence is CASSFTGTEAFF. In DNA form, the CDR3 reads TGTGCCAGCAGCTTCACCGGCACTGAAGCTTTCTTT.

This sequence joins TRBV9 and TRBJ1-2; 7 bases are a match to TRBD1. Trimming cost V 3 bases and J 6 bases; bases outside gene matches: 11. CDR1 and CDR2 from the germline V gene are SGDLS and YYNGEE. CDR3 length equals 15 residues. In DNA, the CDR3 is TGTGCCAGCAGCGGACAGGGCGGAGGGTTTGATGGCTACACCTTC. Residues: CASSGQGGGFDGYTF.

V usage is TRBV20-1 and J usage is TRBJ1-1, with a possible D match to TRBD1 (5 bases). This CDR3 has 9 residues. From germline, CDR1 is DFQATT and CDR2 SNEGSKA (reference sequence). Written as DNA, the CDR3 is TGCGGGGGTCGGGATCAAGCTTTCTTT. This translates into CGGRDQAFF.

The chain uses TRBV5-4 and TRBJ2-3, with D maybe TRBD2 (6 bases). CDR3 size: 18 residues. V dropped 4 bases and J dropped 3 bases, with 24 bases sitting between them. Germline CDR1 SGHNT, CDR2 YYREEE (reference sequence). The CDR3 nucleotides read TGTGCCAGCAGCCGGAGGGCAGGGCCGCTCACCGTTACAGATACGCAGTATTTT. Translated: CASSRRAGPLTVTDTQYF.

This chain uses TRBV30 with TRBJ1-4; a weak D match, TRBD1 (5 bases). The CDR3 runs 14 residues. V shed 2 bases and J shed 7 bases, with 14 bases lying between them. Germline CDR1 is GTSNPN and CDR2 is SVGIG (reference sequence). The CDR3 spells CAWSLGLPGEKLFF. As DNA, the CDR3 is TGTGCCTGGAGTCTGGGACTGCCAGGTGAAAAACTGTTTTTT.